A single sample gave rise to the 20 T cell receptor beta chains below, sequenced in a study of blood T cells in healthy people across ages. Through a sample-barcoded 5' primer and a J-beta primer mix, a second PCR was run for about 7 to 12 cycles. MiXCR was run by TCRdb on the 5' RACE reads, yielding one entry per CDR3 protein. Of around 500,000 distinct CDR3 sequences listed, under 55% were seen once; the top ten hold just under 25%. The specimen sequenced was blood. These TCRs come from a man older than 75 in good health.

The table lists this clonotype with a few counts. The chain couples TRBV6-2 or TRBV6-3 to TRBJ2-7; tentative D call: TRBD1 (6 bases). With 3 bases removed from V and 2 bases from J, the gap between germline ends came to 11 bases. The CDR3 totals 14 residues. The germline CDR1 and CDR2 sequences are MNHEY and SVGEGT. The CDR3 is CASSYRQEPYEQYF. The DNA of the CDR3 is TGTGCCAGCAGTTATAGACAGGAGCCCTACGAGCAGTACTTC.

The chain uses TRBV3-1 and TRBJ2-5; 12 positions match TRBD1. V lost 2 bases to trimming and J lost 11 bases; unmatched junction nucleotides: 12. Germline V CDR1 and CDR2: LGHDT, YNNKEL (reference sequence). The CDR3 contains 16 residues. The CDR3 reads CASSQPNLGQGAWQYF. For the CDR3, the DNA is TGTGCCAGCAGCCAACCAAACCTGGGACAGGGGGCGTGGCAGTACTTC.

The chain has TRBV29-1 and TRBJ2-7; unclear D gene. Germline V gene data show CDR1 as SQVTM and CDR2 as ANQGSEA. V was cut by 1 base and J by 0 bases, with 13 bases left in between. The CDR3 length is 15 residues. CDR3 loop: CSVEGSYQSSYEQYF. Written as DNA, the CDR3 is TGCAGCGTTGAAGGCTCATACCAAAGCTCCTACGAGCAGTACTTC.

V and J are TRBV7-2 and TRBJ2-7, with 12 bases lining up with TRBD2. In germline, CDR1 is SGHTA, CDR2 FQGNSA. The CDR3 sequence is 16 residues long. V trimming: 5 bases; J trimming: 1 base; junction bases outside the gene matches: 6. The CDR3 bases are TGTGCCAGCAGCCCCGGGACTAGCGGGCTTTCCTACGAGCAGTACTTC. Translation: CASSPGTSGLSYEQYF.

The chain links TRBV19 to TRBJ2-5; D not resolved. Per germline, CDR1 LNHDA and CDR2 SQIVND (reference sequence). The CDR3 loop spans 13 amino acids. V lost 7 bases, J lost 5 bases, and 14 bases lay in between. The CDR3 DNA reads TGTGCCAGTACAGGTGAACAATCCGAGACCCAGTACTTC. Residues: CASTGEQSETQYF. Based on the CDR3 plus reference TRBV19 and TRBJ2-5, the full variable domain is DGGITQSPKYLFRKEGQNVTLSCEQNLNHDAMYWYRQDPGQGLRLIYYSQIVNDFQKGDIAEGYSVSREKKESFPLTVTSAQKNPTAFYLCASTGEQSETQYFGPGTRLLVL.

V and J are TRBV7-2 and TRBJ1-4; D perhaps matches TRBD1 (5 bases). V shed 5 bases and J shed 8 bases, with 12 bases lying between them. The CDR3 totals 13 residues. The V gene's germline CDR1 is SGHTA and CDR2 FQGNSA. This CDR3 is CASSIPGREKLFF. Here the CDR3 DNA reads TGTGCCAGCAGCATCCCGGGACGGGAAAAACTGTTTTTT.

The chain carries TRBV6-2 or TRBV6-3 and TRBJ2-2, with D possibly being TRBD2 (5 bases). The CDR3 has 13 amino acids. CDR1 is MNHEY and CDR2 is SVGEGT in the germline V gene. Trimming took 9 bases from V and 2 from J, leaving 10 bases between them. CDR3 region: CASVRDNTGELFF. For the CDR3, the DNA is TGTGCCAGTGTGAGGGATAACACCGGGGAGCTGTTTTTT.

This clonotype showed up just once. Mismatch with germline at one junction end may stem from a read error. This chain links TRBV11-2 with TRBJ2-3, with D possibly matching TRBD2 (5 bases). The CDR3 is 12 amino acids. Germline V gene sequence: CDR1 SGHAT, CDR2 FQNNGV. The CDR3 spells CACSGPGDTQYF. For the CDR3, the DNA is TGTGCCTGCAGCGGCCCGGGGGATACGCAGTATTTT.

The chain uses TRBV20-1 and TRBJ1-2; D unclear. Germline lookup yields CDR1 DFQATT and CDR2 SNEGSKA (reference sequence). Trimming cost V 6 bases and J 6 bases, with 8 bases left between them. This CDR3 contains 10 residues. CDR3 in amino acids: CSARTNGYTF. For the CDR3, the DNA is TGCAGTGCCCGGACGAATGGCTACACCTTC.

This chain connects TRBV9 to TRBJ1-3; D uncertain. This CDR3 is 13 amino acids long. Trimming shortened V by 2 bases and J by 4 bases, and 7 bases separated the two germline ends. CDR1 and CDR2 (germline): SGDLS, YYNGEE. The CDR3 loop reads CASSVGTGNTIYF. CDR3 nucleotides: TGTGCCAGCAGCGTGGGTACCGGAAACACCATATATTTT.

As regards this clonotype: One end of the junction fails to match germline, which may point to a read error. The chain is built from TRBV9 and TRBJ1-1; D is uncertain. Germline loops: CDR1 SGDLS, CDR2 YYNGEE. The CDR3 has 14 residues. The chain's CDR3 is CASSTRTSGPEAFF. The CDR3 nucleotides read TGCGCCAGCAGCACCAGGACCTCAGGCCCTGAAGCTTTCTTT.

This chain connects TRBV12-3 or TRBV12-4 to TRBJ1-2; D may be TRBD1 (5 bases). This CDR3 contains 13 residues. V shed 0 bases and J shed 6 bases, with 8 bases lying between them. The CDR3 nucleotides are TGTGCCAGCAGTTTAGCGTCAGGGAATGGCTACACCTTC. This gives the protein CASSLASGNGYTF.

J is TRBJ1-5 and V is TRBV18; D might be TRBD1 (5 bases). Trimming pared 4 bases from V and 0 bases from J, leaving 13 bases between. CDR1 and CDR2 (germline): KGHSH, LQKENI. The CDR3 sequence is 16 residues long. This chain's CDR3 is CASSRGTPASNQPQHF. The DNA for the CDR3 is TGTGCCAGCTCACGGGGGACTCCCGCTAGCAATCAGCCCCAGCATTTT. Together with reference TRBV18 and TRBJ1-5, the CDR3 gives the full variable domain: NAGVMQNPRHLVRRRGQEARLRCSPMKGHSHVYWYRQLPEEGLKFMVYLQKENIIDESGMPKERFSAEFPKEGPSILRIQQVVRGDSAAYFCASSRGTPASNQPQHFGDGTRLSIL.

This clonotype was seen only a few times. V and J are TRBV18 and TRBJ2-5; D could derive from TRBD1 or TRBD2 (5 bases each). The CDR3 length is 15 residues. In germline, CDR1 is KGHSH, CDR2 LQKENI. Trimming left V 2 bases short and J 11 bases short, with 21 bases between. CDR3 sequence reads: CASSPVGSRMGEQYF. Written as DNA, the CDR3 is TGTGCCAGCTCACCAGTGGGCAGCAGGATGGGGGAGCAGTACTTC.

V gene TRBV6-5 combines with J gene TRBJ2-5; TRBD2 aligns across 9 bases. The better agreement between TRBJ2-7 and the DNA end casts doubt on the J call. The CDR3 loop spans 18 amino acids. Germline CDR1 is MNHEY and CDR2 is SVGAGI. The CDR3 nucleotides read TGTGCCAGCAGTTACGTGAGGAGCCCGGGACTAGCCGCCTACGAGCAGTACTTC. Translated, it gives CASSYVRSPGLAAYEQYF.

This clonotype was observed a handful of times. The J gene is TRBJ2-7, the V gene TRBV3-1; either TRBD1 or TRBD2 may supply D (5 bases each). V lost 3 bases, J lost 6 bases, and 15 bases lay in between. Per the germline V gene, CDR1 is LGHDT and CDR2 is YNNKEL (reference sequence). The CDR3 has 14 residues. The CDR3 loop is CASSHAGAFAEQYF. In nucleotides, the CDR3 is TGTGCCAGCAGCCATGCCGGGGCCTTCGCCGAGCAGTACTTC.

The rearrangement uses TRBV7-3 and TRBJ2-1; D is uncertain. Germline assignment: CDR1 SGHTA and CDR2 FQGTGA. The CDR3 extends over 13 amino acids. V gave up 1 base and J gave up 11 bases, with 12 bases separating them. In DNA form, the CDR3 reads TGTGCCAGCAGCTTAAACGGTCTCAACCAGCAGTTCTTC. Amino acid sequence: CASSLNGLNQQFF.

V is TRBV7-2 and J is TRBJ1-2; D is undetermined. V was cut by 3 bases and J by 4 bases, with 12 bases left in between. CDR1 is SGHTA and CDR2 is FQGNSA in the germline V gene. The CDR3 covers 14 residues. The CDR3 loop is CASSFSTGSYGYTF. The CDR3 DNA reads TGTGCCAGCAGCTTTTCGACCGGTAGCTATGGCTACACCTTC.

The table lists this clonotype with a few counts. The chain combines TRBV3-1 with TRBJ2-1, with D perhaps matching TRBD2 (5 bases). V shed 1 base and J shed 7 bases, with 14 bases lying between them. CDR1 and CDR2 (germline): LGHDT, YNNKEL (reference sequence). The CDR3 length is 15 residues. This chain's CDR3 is CASSQARGKGNEQFF. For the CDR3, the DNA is TGTGCCAGCAGCCAAGCCCGGGGTAAGGGTAATGAGCAGTTCTTC.

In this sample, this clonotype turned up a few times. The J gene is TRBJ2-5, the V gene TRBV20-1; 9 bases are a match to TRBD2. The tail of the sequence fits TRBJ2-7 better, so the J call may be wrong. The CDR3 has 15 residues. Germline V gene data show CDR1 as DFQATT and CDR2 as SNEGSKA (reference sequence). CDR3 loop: CSAASGDTTSYEQYF. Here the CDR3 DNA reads TGCAGTGCGGCTAGCGGGGACACTACCTCCTACGAGCAGTACTTC.